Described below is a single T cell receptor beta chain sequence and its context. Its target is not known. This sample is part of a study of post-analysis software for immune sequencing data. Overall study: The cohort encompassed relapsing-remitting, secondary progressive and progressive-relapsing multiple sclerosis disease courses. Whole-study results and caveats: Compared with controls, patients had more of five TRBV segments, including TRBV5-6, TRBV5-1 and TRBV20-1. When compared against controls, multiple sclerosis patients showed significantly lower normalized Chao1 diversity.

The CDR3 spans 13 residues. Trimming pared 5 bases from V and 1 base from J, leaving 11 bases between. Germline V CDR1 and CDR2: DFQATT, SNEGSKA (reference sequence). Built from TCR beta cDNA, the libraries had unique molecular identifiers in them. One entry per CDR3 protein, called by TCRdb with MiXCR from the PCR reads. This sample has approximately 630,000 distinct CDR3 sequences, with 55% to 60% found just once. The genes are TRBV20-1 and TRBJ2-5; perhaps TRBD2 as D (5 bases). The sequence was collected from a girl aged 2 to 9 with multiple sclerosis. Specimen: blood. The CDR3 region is CSARGGPQETQYF. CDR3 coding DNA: TGCAGTGCTCGTGGAGGTCCCCAAGAGACCCAGTACTTC.